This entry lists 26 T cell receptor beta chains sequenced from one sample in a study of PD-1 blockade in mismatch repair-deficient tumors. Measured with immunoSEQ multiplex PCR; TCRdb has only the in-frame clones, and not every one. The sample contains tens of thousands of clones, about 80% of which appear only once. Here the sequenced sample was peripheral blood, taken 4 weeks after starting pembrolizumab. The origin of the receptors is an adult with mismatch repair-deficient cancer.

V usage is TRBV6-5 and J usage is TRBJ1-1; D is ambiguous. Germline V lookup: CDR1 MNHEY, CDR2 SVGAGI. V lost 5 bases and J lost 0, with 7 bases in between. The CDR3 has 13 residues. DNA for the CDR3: TGTGCCAGCAGTCCAACAGTGAACACTGAAGCTTTCTTT. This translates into CASSPTVNTEAFF.

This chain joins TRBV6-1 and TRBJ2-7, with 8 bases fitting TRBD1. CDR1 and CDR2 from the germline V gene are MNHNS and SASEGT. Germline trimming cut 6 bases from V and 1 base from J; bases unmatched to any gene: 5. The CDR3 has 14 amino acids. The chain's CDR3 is CASRTGTGSYEQYF. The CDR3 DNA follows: TGTGCCAGCAGGACCGGGACAGGATCCTACGAGCAGTACTTC.

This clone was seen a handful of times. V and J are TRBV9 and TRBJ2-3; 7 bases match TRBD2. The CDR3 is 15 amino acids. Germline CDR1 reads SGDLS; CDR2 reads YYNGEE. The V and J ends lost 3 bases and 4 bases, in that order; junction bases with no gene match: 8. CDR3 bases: TGTGCCAGCAGCGACCGACTAGCCGGCTCAGATACGCAGTATTTT. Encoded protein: CASSDRLAGSDTQYF.

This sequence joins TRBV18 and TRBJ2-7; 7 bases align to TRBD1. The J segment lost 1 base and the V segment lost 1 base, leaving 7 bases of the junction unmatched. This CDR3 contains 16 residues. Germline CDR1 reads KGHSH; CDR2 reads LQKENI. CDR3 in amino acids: CASSPLPSQGSYEQYF. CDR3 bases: TGTGCCAGCTCACCACTCCCCTCACAGGGGTCCTACGAGCAGTACTTC. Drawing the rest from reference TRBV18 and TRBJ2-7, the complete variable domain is NAGVMQNPRHLVRRRGQEARLRCSPMKGHSHVYWYRQLPEEGLKFMVYLQKENIIDESGMPKERFSAEFPKEGPSILRIQQVVRGDSAAYFCASSPLPSQGSYEQYFGPGTRLTVT.

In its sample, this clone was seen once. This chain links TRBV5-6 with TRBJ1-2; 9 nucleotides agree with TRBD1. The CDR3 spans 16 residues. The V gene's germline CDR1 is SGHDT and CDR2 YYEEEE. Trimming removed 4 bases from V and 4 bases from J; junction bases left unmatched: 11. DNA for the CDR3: TGTGCCAGCAGCCGGGGACAGGGAGCCTACCGCTATGGCTACACCTTC. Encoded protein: CASSRGQGAYRYGYTF.

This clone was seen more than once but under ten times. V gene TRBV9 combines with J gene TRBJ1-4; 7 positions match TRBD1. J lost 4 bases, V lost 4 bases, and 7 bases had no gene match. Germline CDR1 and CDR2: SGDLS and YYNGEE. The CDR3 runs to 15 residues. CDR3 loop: CASSFTGTDNEKLFF. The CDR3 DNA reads TGTGCCAGCAGCTTCACCGGGACAGATAATGAAAAACTGTTTTTT.

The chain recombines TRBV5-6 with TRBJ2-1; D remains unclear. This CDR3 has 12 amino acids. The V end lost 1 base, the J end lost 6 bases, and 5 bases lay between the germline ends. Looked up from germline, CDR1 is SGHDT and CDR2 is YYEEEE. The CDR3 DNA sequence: TGTGCCAGCAGCTTGTCTTTCAATGAGCAGTTCTTC. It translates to CASSLSFNEQFF.

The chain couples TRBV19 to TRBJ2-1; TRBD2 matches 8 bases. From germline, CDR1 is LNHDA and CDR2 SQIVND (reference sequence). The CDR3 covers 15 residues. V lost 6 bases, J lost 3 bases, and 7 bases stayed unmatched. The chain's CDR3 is CASRDRGLDYNEQFF. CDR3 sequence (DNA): TGTGCCAGTAGGGATAGGGGACTAGACTACAATGAGCAGTTCTTC.

Written as DNA, the CDR3 is TGTGCCAGTAGTAGGCAAGGGAACACTGAAGCTTTCTTT. As protein: CASSRQGNTEAFF. This chain connects TRBV19 to TRBJ1-1; unclear D gene. CDR3 length: 13 amino acids. The V end was cut by 4 bases, the J end by 1 base, with 7 bases between. The V gene's germline CDR1 is LNHDA and CDR2 SQIVND (reference sequence).

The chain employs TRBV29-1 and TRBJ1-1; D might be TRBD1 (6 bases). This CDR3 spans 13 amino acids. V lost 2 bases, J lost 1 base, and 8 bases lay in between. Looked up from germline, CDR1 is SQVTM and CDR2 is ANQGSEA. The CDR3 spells CSVEIQGNTEAFF. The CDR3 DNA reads TGCAGCGTTGAAATACAGGGGAACACTGAAGCTTTCTTT.

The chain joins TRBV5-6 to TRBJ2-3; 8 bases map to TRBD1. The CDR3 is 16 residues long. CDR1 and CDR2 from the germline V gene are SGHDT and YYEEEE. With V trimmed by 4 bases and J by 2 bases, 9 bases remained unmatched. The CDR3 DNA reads TGTGCCAGCAGCGTAAGCGTGGACAGGGCCACAGATACGCAGTATTTT. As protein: CASSVSVDRATDTQYF.

The DNA of the CDR3 is TGTGCCAGCAGCACCCGGGACAGGGGCACAGATACGCAGTATTTT. Translation: CASSTRDRGTDTQYF. The chain recombines TRBV5-4 with TRBJ2-3, with TRBD1 matching over 9 bases. V dropped 4 bases and J dropped 1; count of bases not matched to a gene: 4. Germline V gene sequence: CDR1 SGHNT, CDR2 YYREEE (reference sequence). The CDR3 sequence is 15 residues long.

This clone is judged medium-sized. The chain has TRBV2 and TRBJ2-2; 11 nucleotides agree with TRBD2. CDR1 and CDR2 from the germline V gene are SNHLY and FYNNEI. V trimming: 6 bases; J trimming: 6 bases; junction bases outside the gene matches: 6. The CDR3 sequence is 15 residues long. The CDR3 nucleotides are TGTGCCAGCAGCCCTAGCGGGAGGCAATCCGGGGAGCTGTTTTTT. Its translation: CASSPSGRQSGELFF. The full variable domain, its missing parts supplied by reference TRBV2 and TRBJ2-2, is EPEVTQTPSHQVTQMGQEVILRCVPISNHLYFYWYRQILGQKVEFLVSFYNNEISEKSEIFDDQFSVERPDGSNFTLKIRSTKLEDSAMYFCASSPSGRQSGELFFGEGSRLTVL.

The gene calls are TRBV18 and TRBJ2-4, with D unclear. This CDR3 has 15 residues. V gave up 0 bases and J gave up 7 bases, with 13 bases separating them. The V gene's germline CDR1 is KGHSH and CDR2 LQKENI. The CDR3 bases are TGTGCCAGCTCACCACCGAGCTCCCGTGGTAACATTCAGTACTTC. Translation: CASSPPSSRGNIQYF.

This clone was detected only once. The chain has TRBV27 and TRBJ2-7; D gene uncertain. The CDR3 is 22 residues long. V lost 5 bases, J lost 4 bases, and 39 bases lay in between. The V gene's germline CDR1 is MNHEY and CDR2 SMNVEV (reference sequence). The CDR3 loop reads CASSQRASDGASLISNLYEQYF. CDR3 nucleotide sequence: TGTGCCAGCAGTCAAAGGGCGTCCGACGGAGCTTCGTTGATTTCAAATTTGTACGAGCAGTACTTC.

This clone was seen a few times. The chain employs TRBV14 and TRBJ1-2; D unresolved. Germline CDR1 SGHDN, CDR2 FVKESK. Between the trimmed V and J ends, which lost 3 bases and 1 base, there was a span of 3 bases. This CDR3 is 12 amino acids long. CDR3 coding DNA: TGTGCCAGCAGCCAGAGTAACTATGGCTACACCTTC. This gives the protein CASSQSNYGYTF.

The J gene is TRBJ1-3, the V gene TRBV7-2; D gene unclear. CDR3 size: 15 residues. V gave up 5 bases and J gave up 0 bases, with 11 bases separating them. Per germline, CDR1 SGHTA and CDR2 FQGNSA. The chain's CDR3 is CASSPGYTSGNTIYF. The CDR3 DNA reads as TGTGCCAGCAGCCCCGGGTACACCTCTGGAAACACCATATATTTT.

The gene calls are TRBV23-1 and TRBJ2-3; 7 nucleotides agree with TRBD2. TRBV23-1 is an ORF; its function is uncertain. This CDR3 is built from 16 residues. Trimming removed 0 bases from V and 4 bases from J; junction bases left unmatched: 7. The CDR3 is CASSQSGGRGPDTQYF. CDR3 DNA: TGCGCCAGCAGTCAATCCGGCGGGAGAGGCCCAGATACGCAGTATTTT.

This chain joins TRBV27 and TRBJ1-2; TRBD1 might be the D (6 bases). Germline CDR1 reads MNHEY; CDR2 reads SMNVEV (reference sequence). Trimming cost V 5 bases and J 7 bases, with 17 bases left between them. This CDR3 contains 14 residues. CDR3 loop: CASSIARGQGGYTF. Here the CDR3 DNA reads TGTGCCAGCAGTATAGCCAGGGGACAAGGTGGCTACACCTTC.

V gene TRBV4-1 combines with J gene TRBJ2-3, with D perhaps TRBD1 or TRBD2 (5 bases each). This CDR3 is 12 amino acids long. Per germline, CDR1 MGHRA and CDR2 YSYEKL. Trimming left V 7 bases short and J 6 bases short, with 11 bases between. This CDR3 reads CASTAWGDTQYF. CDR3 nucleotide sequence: TGCGCCAGCACCGCCTGGGGGGATACGCAGTATTTT.

The CDR3 protein is CASSSLSSYNEQFF. The CDR3 bases are TGTGCCAGCAGCTCCCTCAGCTCCTACAATGAGCAGTTCTTC. The V and J genes are TRBV7-8 and TRBJ2-1; no firm D call. Germline V gene data show CDR1 as SGHVS and CDR2 as FQNEAQ. V lost 4 bases and J 0 bases, leaving 7 bases between the germline ends. CDR3 length: 14 amino acids.

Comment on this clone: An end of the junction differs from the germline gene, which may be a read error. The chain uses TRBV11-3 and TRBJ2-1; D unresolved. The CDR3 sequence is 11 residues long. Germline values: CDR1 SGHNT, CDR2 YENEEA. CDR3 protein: CASSLKDEPFF. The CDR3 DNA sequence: TGTGCCAGCAGCTTAAAAGATGAGCCGTTCTTC.

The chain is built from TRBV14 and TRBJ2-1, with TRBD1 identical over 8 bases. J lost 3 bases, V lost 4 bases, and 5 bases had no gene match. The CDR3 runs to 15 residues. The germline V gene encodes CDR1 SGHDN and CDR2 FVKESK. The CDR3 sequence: CASSPNRGIYNEQFF. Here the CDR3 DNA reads TGTGCCAGCAGCCCGAACAGGGGGATCTACAATGAGCAGTTCTTC. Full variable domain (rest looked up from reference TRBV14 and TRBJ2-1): EAGVTQFPSHSVIEKGQTVTLRCDPISGHDNLYWYRRVMGKEIKFLLHFVKESKQDESGMPNNRFLAERTGGTYSTLKVQPAELEDSGVYFCASSPNRGIYNEQFFGPGTRLTVL.

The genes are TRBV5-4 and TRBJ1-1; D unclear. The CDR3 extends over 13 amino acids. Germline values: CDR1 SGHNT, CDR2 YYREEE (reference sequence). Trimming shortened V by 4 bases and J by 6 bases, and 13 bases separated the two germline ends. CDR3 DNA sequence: TGTGCCAGCAGCATGGCTCTGGACGCTGAAGCTTTCTTT. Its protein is CASSMALDAEAFF.

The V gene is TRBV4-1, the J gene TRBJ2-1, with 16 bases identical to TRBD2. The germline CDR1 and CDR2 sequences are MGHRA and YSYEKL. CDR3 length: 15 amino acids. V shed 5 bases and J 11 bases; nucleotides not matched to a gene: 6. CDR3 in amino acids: CASSDGTSGRGQQFF. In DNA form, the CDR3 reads TGCGCCAGCAGCGACGGGACTAGCGGGAGGGGTCAGCAGTTCTTC.

As DNA, the CDR3 is TGTGCCAGCAGTTACGGGAACAATCAGCCCCAGCATTTT. It translates to CASSYGNNQPQHF. This rearrangement joins TRBV6-6 to TRBJ1-5; no clear D. CDR3 size: 13 residues. CDR1 is MNHNY, CDR2 SVGAGI, per germline (reference sequence). The V end was cut by 2 bases, the J end by 3 bases, with 5 bases between.